This TCR beta chain stems from a study of shared clonotypes between healthy human individuals. The V gene's germline CDR1 is SEHNR and CDR2 FQNEAQ (reference sequence). The CDR3 has 14 residues. After removal of 6 bases from V and 5 bases from J, the junction contained 7 bases not matched to a gene. The study, taken as a whole, reports: In this cohort, only blood was sampled, and tissue repertoires likely differ.

This was a deep-level run. Several immunoSEQ plates received, in even portions, the genomic DNA of each subset. Here immunoSEQ multiplex PCR was the method, and the copy in TCRdb shows in-frame clones only, minus some. The top ten clones hold more than 1.5% of a sample with millions of clones, under 95% of them seen once. Terminally differentiated effector memory CD45RA+ cells were excluded from the naive CD8 cells, which were CD45RO-negative and positively selected for CCR7. As for this clone: Antigen unknown.

The TCR sequence derives from a man aged 18 to 29 in good health. Some clones in this sample may be carry-over from other donors' samples. The genes are TRBV7-9 and TRBJ2-7; 10 bases fit TRBD1. The specimen was naive CD8+ T cells from PBMCs. The CDR3 DNA reads TGTGCCAGCAGTTCCGGGACAGGGGTGGACGAGCAGTACTTC. As protein: CASSSGTGVDEQYF.